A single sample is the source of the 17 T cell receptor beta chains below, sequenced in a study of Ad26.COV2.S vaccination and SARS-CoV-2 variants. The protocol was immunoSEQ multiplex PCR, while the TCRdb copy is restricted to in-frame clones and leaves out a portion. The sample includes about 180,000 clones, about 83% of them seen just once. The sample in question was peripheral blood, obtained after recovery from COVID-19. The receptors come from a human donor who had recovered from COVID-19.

DNA of the CDR3: TGCGCCAGCAGCTTCGGACTCGCCATTGGGGCCAACGTCCTGACTTTC. Translating gives CASSFGLAIGANVLTF. The V call is TRBV5-1, the J call TRBJ2-6, with D maybe TRBD2 (5 bases). The germline gives CDR1 SGHRS, CDR2 YFSETQ. Trimming cost V 2 bases and J 3 bases, with 12 bases left between them. The CDR3 is 16 amino acids.

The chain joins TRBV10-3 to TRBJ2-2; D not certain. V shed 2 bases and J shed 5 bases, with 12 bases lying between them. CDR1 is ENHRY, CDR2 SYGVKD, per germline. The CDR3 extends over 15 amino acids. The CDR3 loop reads CAISERAGRTGELFF. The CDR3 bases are TGTGCCATCAGTGAGAGGGCAGGAAGGACCGGGGAGCTGTTTTTT.

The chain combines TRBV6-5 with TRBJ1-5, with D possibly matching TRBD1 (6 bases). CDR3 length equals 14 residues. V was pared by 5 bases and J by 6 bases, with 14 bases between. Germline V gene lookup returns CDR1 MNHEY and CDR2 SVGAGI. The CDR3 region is CASSIQGVGQPQHF. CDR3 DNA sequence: TGTGCCAGCAGTATACAGGGCGTCGGTCAGCCCCAGCATTTT.

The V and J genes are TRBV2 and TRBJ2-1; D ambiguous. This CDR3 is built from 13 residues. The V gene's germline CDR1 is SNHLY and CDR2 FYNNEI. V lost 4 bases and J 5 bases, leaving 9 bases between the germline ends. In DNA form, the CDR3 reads TGTGCCAGCAGTGGCCAGCTTAACAATGAGCAGTTCTTC. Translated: CASSGQLNNEQFF.

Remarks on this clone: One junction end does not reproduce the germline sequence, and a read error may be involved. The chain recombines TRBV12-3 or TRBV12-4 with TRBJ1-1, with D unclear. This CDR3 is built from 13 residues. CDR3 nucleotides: TGTGCCAGCAGCTTAGACCCCTACACTGAAGCTTTCTTT. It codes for CASSLDPYTEAFF.

The CDR3 reads CASSSPDGREKLFF. CDR3 nucleotides: TGTGCCAGCAGTTCCCCCGACGGGCGTGAAAAACTGTTTTTT. This chain uses TRBV28 with TRBJ1-4; unclear D gene. V was shortened by 4 bases and J by 7 bases, with 13 bases between the two germline ends. Germline CDR1 and CDR2: MDHEN and SYDVKM. CDR3 size: 14 residues.

CDR3 bases: TGTGCCAGCAAATCTGACTCCACAGATACGCAGTATTTT. Encoded protein: CASKSDSTDTQYF. The chain uses TRBV6-5 and TRBJ2-3; D remains unclear. The CDR3 has 13 residues. Per germline, CDR1 MNHEY and CDR2 SVGAGI. Trimming pared 7 bases from V and 2 bases from J, leaving 10 bases between.

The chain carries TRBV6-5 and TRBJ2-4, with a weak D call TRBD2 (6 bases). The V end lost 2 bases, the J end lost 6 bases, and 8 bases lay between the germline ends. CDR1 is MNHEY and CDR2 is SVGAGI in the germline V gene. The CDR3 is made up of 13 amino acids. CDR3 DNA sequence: TGTGCCAGCAGTTACGCCGGGGGAAACATTCAGTACTTC. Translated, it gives CASSYAGGNIQYF.

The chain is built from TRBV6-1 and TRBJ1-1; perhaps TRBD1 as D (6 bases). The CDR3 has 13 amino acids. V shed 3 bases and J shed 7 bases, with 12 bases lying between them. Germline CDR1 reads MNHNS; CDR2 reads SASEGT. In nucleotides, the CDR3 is TGTGCCAGCAGTGACCGAGGGGGGTATGAAGCTTTCTTT. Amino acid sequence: CASSDRGGYEAFF.

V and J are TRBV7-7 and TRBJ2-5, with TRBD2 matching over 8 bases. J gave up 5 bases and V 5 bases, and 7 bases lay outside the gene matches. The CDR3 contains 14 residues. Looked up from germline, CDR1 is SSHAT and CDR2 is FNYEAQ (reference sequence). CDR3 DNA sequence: TGTGCCAGCAGCCCGGGACTAGTGAGGGAGACCCAGTACTTC. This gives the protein CASSPGLVRETQYF. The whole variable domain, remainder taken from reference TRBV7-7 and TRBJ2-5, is GAGVSQSPRYKVTKRGQDVTLRCDPISSHATLYWYQQALGQGPEFLTYFNYEAQPDKSGLPSDRFSAERPEGSISTLTIQRTEQRDSAMYRCASSPGLVRETQYFGPGTRLLVL.

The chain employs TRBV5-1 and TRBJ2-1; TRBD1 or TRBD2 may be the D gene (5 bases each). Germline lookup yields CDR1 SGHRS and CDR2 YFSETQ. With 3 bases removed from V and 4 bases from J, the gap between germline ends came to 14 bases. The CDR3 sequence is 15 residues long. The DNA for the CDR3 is TGCGCCAGCAGCTGGGGGTCAGGACGATACAATGAGCAGTTCTTC. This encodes CASSWGSGRYNEQFF.

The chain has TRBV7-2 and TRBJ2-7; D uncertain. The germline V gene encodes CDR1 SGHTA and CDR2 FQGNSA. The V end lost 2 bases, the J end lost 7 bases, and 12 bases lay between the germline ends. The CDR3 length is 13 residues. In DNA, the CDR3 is TGTGCCAGCAGCTTACAGCCCCCCGGAGAGCAGTACTTC. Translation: CASSLQPPGEQYF.

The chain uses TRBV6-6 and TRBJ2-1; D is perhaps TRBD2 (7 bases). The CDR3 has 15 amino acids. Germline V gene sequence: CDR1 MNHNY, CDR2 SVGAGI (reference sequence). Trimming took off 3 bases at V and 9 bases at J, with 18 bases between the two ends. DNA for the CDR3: TGTGCCAGCAGTTATGTAGACGGGGGGCGGGTTGAGCAGTTCTTC. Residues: CASSYVDGGRVEQFF.

The CDR3 here is CASSLADRDNEQFF. The CDR3 nucleotides are TGTGCCAGCAGCTTGGCGGACAGGGACAATGAGCAGTTCTTC. The chain links TRBV5-4 to TRBJ2-1; 8 bases map to TRBD1. There are 14 residues in the CDR3. Germline V gives CDR1 SGHNT, CDR2 YYREEE (reference sequence). The trim removed 0 bases at V and 5 bases at J, leaving 1 base unmatched.

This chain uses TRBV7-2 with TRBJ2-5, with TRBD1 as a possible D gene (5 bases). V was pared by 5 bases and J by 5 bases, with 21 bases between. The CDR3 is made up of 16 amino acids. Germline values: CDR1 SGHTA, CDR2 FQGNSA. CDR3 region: CASSPQGHRGQETQYF. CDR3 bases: TGTGCCAGCAGCCCCCAGGGCCACCGAGGCCAGGAGACCCAGTACTTC.

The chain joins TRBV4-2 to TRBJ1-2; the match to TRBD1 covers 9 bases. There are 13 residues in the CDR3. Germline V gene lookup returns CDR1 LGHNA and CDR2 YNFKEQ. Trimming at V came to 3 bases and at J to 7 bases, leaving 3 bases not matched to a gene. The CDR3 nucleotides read TGTGCCAGCAGCCAGAACAGGGGGCTTGGCTACACCTTC. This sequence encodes CASSQNRGLGYTF.

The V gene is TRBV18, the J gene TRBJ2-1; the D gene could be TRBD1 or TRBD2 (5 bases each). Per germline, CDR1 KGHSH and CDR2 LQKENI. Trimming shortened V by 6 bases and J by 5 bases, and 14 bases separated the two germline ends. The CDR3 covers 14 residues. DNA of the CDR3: TGTGCCAGCTCTCCCGGGACCGTTGACAATGAGCAGTTCTTC. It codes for CASSPGTVDNEQFF.